This T cell receptor beta chain emerged from a study of blood T cell repertoires in COVID-19. This CDR3 has 13 residues. In germline, CDR1 is LNHDA, CDR2 SQIVND (reference sequence). Unmatched junction bases numbered 5, after V lost 8 bases and J lost 4 bases. TCRdb's table, derived via immunoSEQ multiplex PCR, lists solely in-frame clones and lacks some. Among about 190,000 clones listed, less than 90% were seen once. This sequence originates from a human donor in a cohort sampled during active COVID-19. The chain employs TRBV19 and TRBJ1-1, with TRBD1 matching 9 bases. Source material: peripheral blood. CDR3 region: CASRGTGSTEAFF. CDR3 nucleotides: TGTGCCAGTCGGGGGACAGGGAGCACTGAAGCTTTCTTT.